The 27 T cell receptor beta chains in this list originate from one sample, sequenced in a study of T-cell reconstitution after alpha-beta-depleted transplantation in children. It was with unique molecular identifiers that the TCRbeta library was prepared. From the PCR reads, TCRdb called clonotypes with MiXCR, one entry per CDR3 protein. Among fewer than 750,000 distinct CDR3 sequences listed, over 25% were seen once. The material sequenced was PBMCs, taken before TCRalphabeta/CD19-depleted stem cell transplant. The receptors come from a boy in the first two years of life with Wiskott-Aldrich syndrome, due to receive a stem cell transplant.

The chain employs TRBV11-2 and TRBJ2-5, with 7 bases aligning to TRBD1. Germline V CDR1 and CDR2: SGHAT, FQNNGV. The CDR3 runs 17 residues. V lost 5 bases and J lost 0; bases outside the gene matches: 12. The CDR3 sequence: CASSLWDRTPYQETQYF. The CDR3 region has the DNA TGTGCCAGCAGCCTCTGGGACAGAACGCCGTACCAAGAGACCCAGTACTTC.

This clonotype was counted between two and nine times. This chain joins TRBV5-1 and TRBJ2-7, with D possibly matching TRBD2 (5 bases). Trimming stripped 0 bases from V and 0 bases from J, with 13 bases between. The CDR3 length is 16 residues. Germline V lookup: CDR1 SGHRS, CDR2 YFSETQ. CDR3 protein: CASSLAVGAHSYEQYF. The CDR3 DNA is TGCGCCAGCAGCTTGGCCGTGGGAGCCCACTCCTACGAGCAGTACTTC.

CDR3 residues: CSARDQVGWGEQFF. In DNA, the CDR3 is TGCAGTGCTAGAGATCAAGTAGGGTGGGGTGAGCAGTTCTTC. The chain has TRBV20-1 and TRBJ2-1; D is unresolved. The V and J ends lost 0 bases and 9 bases respectively, with 15 bases between them. The CDR3 length is 14 residues. Germline assignment: CDR1 DFQATT and CDR2 SNEGSKA (reference sequence).

This clonotype was counted only a few times. The chain links TRBV7-6 to TRBJ2-1; the match to TRBD2 covers 7 bases. Trimming at V came to 3 bases and at J to 4 bases, leaving 9 bases not matched to a gene. Germline assignment: CDR1 SGHVS and CDR2 FNYEAQ. CDR3 size: 16 residues. The CDR3 loop is CASSLTTGLPYNEQFF. CDR3 coding DNA: TGTGCCAGCAGCTTGACAACGGGACTACCATACAATGAGCAGTTCTTC.

The chain joins TRBV5-1 to TRBJ2-1; D is possibly TRBD2 (5 bases). There are 15 residues in the CDR3. With 4 bases removed from V and 1 base from J, the gap between germline ends came to 12 bases. Germline values: CDR1 SGHRS, CDR2 YFSETQ. In DNA, the CDR3 is TGCGCCAGCAGCGGTGGACTGTTTTCCTACAATGAGCAGTTCTTC. It is translated as CASSGGLFSYNEQFF.

This clonotype was observed a few times. The V call is TRBV5-1, the J call TRBJ2-1; 9 bases line up with TRBD2. Looked up from germline, CDR1 is SGHRS and CDR2 is YFSETQ. The CDR3 has 15 residues. V was clipped by 0 bases and J by 9 bases; unmatched bases: 7. The CDR3 reads CASSLGLAGPGEQFF. The CDR3, as DNA: TGCGCCAGCAGCTTGGGGCTAGCGGGGCCTGGTGAGCAGTTCTTC.

The CDR3 coding sequence is TGCAGTGCTAGAGCGGCAGGGGGCCATGAGCAGTTCTTC. Translated, it gives CSARAAGGHEQFF. This rearrangement joins TRBV20-1 to TRBJ2-1; 8 nucleotides match TRBD1. The trim removed 1 base at V and 8 bases at J, leaving 4 bases unmatched. The V gene's germline CDR1 is DFQATT and CDR2 SNEGSKA (reference sequence). The CDR3 has 13 residues.

V and J are TRBV5-4 and TRBJ1-6; D remains unclear. In germline, CDR1 is SGHNT, CDR2 YYREEE (reference sequence). The CDR3 totals 16 residues. Trimming shortened V by 0 bases and J by 9 bases, and 16 bases separated the two germline ends. CDR3: CASSLVSAAGGSPLHF. The CDR3 DNA is TGTGCCAGCAGCTTGGTGTCGGCAGCCGGTGGTTCACCCCTCCACTTT.

The chain recombines TRBV2 with TRBJ2-1, with a tentative D call TRBD2 (5 bases). Germline-derived CDR1 and CDR2 are SNHLY and FYNNEI. The CDR3 runs to 15 residues. V dropped 3 bases and J dropped 5 bases, with 14 bases sitting between them. CDR3 DNA sequence: TGTGCCAGCAGTGACTTAATTCCCGGGAACAATGAGCAGTTCTTC. Amino acid sequence: CASSDLIPGNNEQFF.

Only a few counts were recorded for this clonotype. The chain employs TRBV6-2 or TRBV6-3 and TRBJ2-6, with D tentatively TRBD1 (6 bases). The V and J ends lost 6 bases and 0 bases respectively, with 12 bases between them. CDR3 length: 16 residues. Germline V gene lookup returns CDR1 MNHEY and CDR2 SVGEGT. The DNA for the CDR3 is TGTGCCAGCAGCAAACAGGGCTTCTCTGGGGCCAACGTCCTGACTTTC. Amino acid sequence: CASSKQGFSGANVLTF.

This clonotype appeared a few times. This chain uses TRBV6-1 with TRBJ2-4; 7 positions match TRBD1. V lost 1 base to trimming and J lost 0 bases; unmatched junction nucleotides: 12. The CDR3 runs 19 residues. Germline V CDR1 and CDR2: MNHNS, SASEGT. CDR3: CASSEVRQGRGLAKNIQYF. DNA of the CDR3: TGTGCCAGCAGTGAAGTCCGACAGGGAAGGGGTCTAGCCAAAAACATTCAGTACTTC.

This CDR3 reads CASSLLGLAGGTDTQYF. The DNA of the CDR3 is TGTGCCAGCAGCTTGCTAGGACTAGCGGGAGGTACAGATACGCAGTATTTT. V gene TRBV5-5 combines with J gene TRBJ2-3; 14 bases fit TRBD2. Germline trimming cut 1 base from V and 3 bases from J; bases unmatched to any gene: 4. Germline values: CDR1 SGHKS, CDR2 YYEKEE (reference sequence). The CDR3 has 17 residues.

This clonotype was observed a few times. The rearrangement links TRBV12-3 or TRBV12-4 to TRBJ2-7; 7 nucleotides align to TRBD2. The CDR3 has 15 amino acids. The V segment lost 5 bases and the J segment 2 bases; nucleotides outside the gene matches: 9. DNA of the CDR3: TGTGCCAGCAGTGTGGCGGGAGAGCTCCCCTACGAGCAGTACTTC. Its protein is CASSVAGELPYEQYF.

This clonotype has only a few counts. The chain carries TRBV6-1 and TRBJ2-1, with 12 bases fitting TRBD2. Per the germline V gene, CDR1 is MNHNS and CDR2 is SASEGT. V trimming: 5 bases; J trimming: 1 base; junction bases outside the gene matches: 3. The CDR3 covers 16 residues. The chain's CDR3 is CASSLAGGESYNEQFF. The CDR3 DNA is TGTGCCAGCAGTCTAGCGGGAGGGGAGTCCTACAATGAGCAGTTCTTC.

This clonotype was seen a handful of times. This may be a read error: a much more frequent sequence differs by one nucleotide. V is TRBV20-1 and J is TRBJ2-3; D is unresolved. Trimming pared 4 bases from V and 2 bases from J, leaving 1 base between. Germline lookup yields CDR1 DFQATT and CDR2 SNEGSKA (reference sequence). This CDR3 region has 10 residues. As DNA, the CDR3 is TGCAGTGCTATCACAGATACGCAGTATTTT. This gives the protein CSAITDTQYF.

The chain has TRBV5-1 and TRBJ2-7; 8 nucleotides align to TRBD2. This CDR3 comprises 16 residues. Germline lookup yields CDR1 SGHRS and CDR2 YFSETQ. V shed 2 bases and J 4 bases; nucleotides not matched to a gene: 11. CDR3: CASSFSFTSGSYEQYF. The CDR3 DNA follows: TGCGCCAGCAGCTTCTCCTTTACTAGCGGAAGTTACGAGCAGTACTTC.

The J gene is TRBJ2-1, the V gene TRBV20-1; D is perhaps TRBD2 (6 bases). CDR3 length equals 12 residues. Per germline, CDR1 DFQATT and CDR2 SNEGSKA (reference sequence). Trimming cost V 6 bases and J 4 bases, with 10 bases left between them. The CDR3 here is CSATTSYNEQFF. The CDR3 coding sequence is TGCAGTGCCACGACTAGTTACAATGAGCAGTTCTTC.

This clonotype turned up a few times. The genes are TRBV4-1 and TRBJ1-1; 10 bases match TRBD1. J lost 4 bases, V lost 3 bases, and 11 bases had no gene match. Germline V gene lookup returns CDR1 MGHRA and CDR2 YSYEKL. The CDR3 runs to 17 residues. The CDR3 protein is CASSQAGTGAHLTEAFF. Here the CDR3 DNA reads TGCGCCAGCAGCCAGGCCGGGACAGGGGCACATCTCACTGAAGCTTTCTTT.

The V and J genes are TRBV3-1 and TRBJ2-1, with 13 bases fitting TRBD2. V lost 10 bases to trimming and J lost 8 bases; unmatched junction nucleotides: 14. Germline loops: CDR1 LGHDT, CDR2 YNNKEL (reference sequence). CDR3 length equals 16 residues. This CDR3 reads CAICSGRTSGSYEQFF. DNA of the CDR3: TGTGCCATCTGCTCAGGCCGGACTAGCGGGAGCTATGAGCAGTTCTTC.

This chain connects TRBV5-1 to TRBJ2-5; TRBD2 matches 8 bases. This CDR3 has 15 residues. CDR1 and CDR2 from the germline V gene are SGHRS and YFSETQ. The trim removed 2 bases at V and 3 bases at J, leaving 6 bases unmatched. CDR3 DNA: TGCGCCAGCAGCTTAGCGGGAGCGGGAGAAGAGACCCAGTACTTC. Translating gives CASSLAGAGEETQYF.

The chain uses TRBV5-1 and TRBJ2-1; 7 bases fit TRBD1. Germline trimming cut 4 bases from V and 4 bases from J; bases unmatched to any gene: 11. CDR3 size: 16 residues. Germline V lookup: CDR1 SGHRS, CDR2 YFSETQ. The CDR3 loop reads CASSEDRDRRYNEQFF. CDR3 in DNA: TGCGCCAGCAGCGAGGACCGGGACAGAAGGTACAATGAGCAGTTCTTC.

This rearrangement joins TRBV5-1 to TRBJ2-5, with 10 bases aligning to TRBD2. The V gene's germline CDR1 is SGHRS and CDR2 YFSETQ. Trimming cost V 1 base and J 5 bases; bases outside gene matches: 8. The CDR3 spans 16 residues. CDR3 protein: CASSLRTSGGMETQYF. CDR3 in DNA: TGCGCCAGCAGCTTGCGGACTAGCGGAGGAATGGAGACCCAGTACTTC.

The CDR3 coding sequence is TGCAGTGCTGCCAGGGCCGACGAGCAGTACTTC. Its translation: CSAARADEQYF. The V and J genes are TRBV20-1 and TRBJ2-7; a weak D match, TRBD1 (5 bases). The CDR3 contains 11 residues. Deletions cut 5 bases from V and 5 bases from J, with 10 bases between. Per germline, CDR1 DFQATT and CDR2 SNEGSKA (reference sequence).

This chain uses TRBV7-2 with TRBJ2-1, with unresolved D. V was shortened by 3 bases and J by 5 bases, with 14 bases between the two germline ends. This CDR3 comprises 15 residues. CDR1 is SGHTA and CDR2 is FQGNSA in the germline V gene. The DNA of the CDR3 is TGTGCCAGCAGCTTTCAACCCCAACCCCACAATGAGCAGTTCTTC. The encoded protein is CASSFQPQPHNEQFF.

J is TRBJ2-5 and V is TRBV20-1; D possibly corresponds to TRBD2 (6 bases). This CDR3 region has 14 residues. Trimming removed 3 bases at V and 3 bases at J, with 14 bases between. CDR1 is DFQATT, CDR2 SNEGSKA, per germline (reference sequence). CDR3 DNA sequence: TGCAGTGCTAGCCCCGCTTTAGCGGAAGAGACCCAGTACTTC. Its translation is CSASPALAEETQYF.

This chain joins TRBV20-1 and TRBJ2-1; 9 nucleotides align to TRBD2. Looked up from germline, CDR1 is DFQATT and CDR2 is SNEGSKA (reference sequence). V lost 4 bases to trimming and J lost 7 bases; unmatched junction nucleotides: 11. CDR3 length equals 15 residues. The CDR3 coding sequence is TGCAGTGCTATCAGTAGCGGGAGATCTGCGAATGAGCAGTTCTTC. Translated, it gives CSAISSGRSANEQFF.

The chain combines TRBV5-1 with TRBJ2-3, with 11 nucleotides matching TRBD2. The CDR3 spans 14 residues. The germline gives CDR1 SGHRS, CDR2 YFSETQ. V dropped 4 bases and J dropped 6; count of bases not matched to a gene: 4. CDR3 in amino acids: CASSTTSGSDTQYF. DNA for the CDR3: TGCGCCAGCAGCACAACTAGCGGGAGCGATACGCAGTATTTT.